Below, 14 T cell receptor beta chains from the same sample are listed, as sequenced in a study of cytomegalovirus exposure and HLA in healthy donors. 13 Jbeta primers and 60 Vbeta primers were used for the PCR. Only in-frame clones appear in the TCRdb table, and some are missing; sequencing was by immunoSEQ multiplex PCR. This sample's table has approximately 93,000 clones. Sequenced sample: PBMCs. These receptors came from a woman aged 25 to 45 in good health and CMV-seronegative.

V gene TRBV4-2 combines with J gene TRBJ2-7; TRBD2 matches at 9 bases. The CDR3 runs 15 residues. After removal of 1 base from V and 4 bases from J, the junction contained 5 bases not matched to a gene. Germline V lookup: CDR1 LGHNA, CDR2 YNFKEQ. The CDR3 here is CASSQGVGLAYEQYF. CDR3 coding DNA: TGTGCCAGCAGCCAAGGCGTGGGACTAGCTTACGAGCAGTACTTC.

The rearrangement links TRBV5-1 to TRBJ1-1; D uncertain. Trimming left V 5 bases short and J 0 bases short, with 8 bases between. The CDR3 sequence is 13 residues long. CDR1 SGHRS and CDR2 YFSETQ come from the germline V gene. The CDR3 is CASRSGMNTEAFF. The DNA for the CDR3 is TGCGCCAGCAGATCGGGAATGAACACTGAAGCTTTCTTT.

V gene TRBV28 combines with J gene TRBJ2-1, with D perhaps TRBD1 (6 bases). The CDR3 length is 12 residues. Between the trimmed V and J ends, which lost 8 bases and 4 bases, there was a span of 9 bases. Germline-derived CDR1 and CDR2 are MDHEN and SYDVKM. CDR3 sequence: CASGRGYNEQFF. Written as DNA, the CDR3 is TGTGCCAGCGGCAGGGGTTACAATGAGCAGTTCTTC.

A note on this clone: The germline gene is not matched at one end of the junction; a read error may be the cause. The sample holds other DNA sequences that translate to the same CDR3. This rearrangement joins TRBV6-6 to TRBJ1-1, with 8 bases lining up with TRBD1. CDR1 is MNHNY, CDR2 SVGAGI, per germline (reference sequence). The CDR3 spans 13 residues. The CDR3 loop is CASSDQGAREAFF. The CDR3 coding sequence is TGTGCTAGCAGTGATCAGGGGGCCAGGGAAGCTTTCTTT.

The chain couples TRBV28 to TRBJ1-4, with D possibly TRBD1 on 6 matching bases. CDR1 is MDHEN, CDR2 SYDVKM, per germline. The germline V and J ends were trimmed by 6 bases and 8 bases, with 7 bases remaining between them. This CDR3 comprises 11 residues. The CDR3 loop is CASRTGEKLFF. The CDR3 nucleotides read TGTGCCAGCAGAACAGGGGAAAAACTGTTTTTT.

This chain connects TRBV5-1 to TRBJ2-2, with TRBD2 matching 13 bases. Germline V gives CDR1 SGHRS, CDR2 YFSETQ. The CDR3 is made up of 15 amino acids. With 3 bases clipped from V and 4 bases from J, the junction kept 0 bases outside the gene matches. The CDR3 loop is CASSWTSGGTGELFF. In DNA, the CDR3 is TGCGCCAGCAGCTGGACTAGCGGGGGCACCGGGGAGCTGTTTTTT. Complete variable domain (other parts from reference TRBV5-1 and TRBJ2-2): KAGVTQTPRYLIKTRGQQVTLSCSPISGHRSVSWYQQTPGQGLQFLFEYFSETQRNKGNFPGRFSGRQFSNSRSEMNVSTLELGDSALYLCASSWTSGGTGELFFGEGSRLTVL.

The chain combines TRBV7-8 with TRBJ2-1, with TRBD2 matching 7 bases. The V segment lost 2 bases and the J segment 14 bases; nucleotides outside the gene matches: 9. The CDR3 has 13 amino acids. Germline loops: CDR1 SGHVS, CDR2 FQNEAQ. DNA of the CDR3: TGTGCCAGCAGCTTAAATGAGGCGGGAGAGGAGTTCTTC. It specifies CASSLNEAGEEFF.

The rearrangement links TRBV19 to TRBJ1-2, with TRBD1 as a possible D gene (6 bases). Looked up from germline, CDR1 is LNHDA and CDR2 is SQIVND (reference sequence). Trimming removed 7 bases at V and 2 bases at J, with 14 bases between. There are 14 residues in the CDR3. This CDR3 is CASTRTQGNYGYTF. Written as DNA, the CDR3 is TGTGCCAGTACCCGTACACAGGGAAACTATGGCTACACCTTC.

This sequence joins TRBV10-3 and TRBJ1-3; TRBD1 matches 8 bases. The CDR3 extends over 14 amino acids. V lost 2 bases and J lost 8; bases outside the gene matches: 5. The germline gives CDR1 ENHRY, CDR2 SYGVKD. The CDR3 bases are TGTGCCATCAGTGAGCCAGGGGGCGAAGACACCATATATTTT. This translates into CAISEPGGEDTIYF.

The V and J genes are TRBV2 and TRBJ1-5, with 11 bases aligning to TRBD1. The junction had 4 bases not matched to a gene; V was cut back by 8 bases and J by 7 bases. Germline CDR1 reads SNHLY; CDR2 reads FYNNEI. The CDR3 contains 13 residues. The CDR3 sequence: CASRTGGAQPQHF. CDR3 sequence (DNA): TGTGCCAGCCGGACAGGGGGCGCGCAGCCCCAGCATTTT.

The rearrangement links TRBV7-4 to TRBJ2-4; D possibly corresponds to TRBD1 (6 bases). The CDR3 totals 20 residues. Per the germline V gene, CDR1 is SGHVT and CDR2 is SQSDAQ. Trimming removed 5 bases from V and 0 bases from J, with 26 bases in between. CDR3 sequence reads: CASSPAWTAPIILAKNIQYF. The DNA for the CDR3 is TGTGCCAGCAGCCCCGCCTGGACAGCCCCGATTATTCTAGCCAAAAACATTCAGTACTTC.

The CDR3 region is CASSSPGETEAFF. The CDR3 nucleotides are TGCGCCAGCAGTTCCCCGGGGGAGACTGAAGCTTTCTTT. The V and J genes are TRBV5-1 and TRBJ1-1; perhaps TRBD1 as D (5 bases). Trimming removed 5 bases at V and 5 bases at J, with 13 bases between. CDR3 size: 13 residues. The germline CDR1 and CDR2 sequences are SGHRS and YFSETQ. The variable domain in full, with the rest retrieved from reference TRBV5-1 and TRBJ1-1, is KAGVTQTPRYLIKTRGQQVTLSCSPISGHRSVSWYQQTPGQGLQFLFEYFSETQRNKGNFPGRFSGRQFSNSRSEMNVSTLELGDSALYLCASSSPGETEAFFGQGTRLTVV.

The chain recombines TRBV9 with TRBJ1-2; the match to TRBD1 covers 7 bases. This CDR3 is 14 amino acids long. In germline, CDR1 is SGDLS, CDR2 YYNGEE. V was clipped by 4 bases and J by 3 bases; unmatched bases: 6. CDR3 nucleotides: TGTGCCAGCAGCATTCGGACAGGCTACTATGGCTACACCTTC. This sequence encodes CASSIRTGYYGYTF. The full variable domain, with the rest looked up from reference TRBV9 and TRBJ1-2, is DSGVTQTPKHLITATGQRVTLRCSPRSGDLSVYWYQQSLDQGLQFLIQYYNGEERAKGNILERFSAQQFPDLHSELNLSSLELGDSALYFCASSIRTGYYGYTFGSGTRLTVV.

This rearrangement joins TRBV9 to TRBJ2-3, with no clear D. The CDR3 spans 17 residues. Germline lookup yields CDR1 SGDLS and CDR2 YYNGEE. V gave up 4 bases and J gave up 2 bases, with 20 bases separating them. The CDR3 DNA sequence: TGTGCCAGCAGCCCCAAGAGTGCGACTTTTTACACAGATACGCAGTATTTT. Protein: CASSPKSATFYTDTQYF.